This record looks at one T cell receptor (beta chain) sequence and its context. Its target is unknown. This sample is drawn from a study of Ad26.COV2.S vaccination and SARS-CoV-2 variants. Background on the study: In the COV1001 trial, the donor was in the Ad26.COV2.S arm. Once or twice, 56 days apart, Ad26.COV2.S was delivered intramuscularly.

Treatment here: 15 to 20 received Ad26.COV2.S at low or high dose, single or two shots; five or six received placebo; per-sample allocation not given. Samples were taken on day 63 after the first vaccine or placebo injection. Study-wide results and caveats: There was a possibility that the TCR breadth and depth analyses underestimated total T cell responses. Recipients of vaccine and of placebo showed similar breadth of their non-spike TCR repertoires.

The CDR3 is 18 amino acids. Germline V gene data show CDR1 as SGHAT and CDR2 as FQNNGV. The V and J ends lost 5 bases and 0 bases, in that order; junction bases with no gene match: 6. TCRdb keeps only in-frame clones here, not all; method: immunoSEQ multiplex PCR. The sample records over 350,000 clones, more than 85% being singletons. V gene TRBV11-2 combines with J gene TRBJ2-2; 13 bases align to TRBD2. The clonotype was recovered from a person aged 18-65 years who received the Ad26.COV2.S COVID-19 vaccine or a placebo. The sample consisted of peripheral blood, taken in a trial of Ad26.COV2.S vaccine versus placebo. The CDR3 spells CASSPSTSGGSNTGELFF. The CDR3 DNA reads as TGTGCCAGCAGCCCCTCGACTAGCGGGGGGTCGAACACCGGGGAGCTGTTTTTT.